Sequencing of this TCR beta chain was carried out in a study of cytomegalovirus exposure and HLA in healthy donors. Primers: 60 Vbeta forward and 13 Jbeta reverse. TCRdb's table, derived via immunoSEQ multiplex PCR, lists solely in-frame clones and lacks some. The profile shows tens of thousands of clones, roughly 73% of them singletons. The CDR3 sequence is 16 residues long. The V segment lost 4 bases and the J segment 5 bases; nucleotides outside the gene matches: 7. Germline CDR1 reads MNHEY; CDR2 reads SVGAGI. This clone appeared many times. The rearrangement uses TRBV6-5 and TRBJ2-2, with TRBD1 matching over 10 bases. The material sequenced was PBMCs. This sequence was found in a male donor in good health and CMV-seropositive. The DNA of the CDR3 is TGTGCCAGCAGTTCAAAACCGGGACAGGGGACCGGGGAGCTGTTTTTT. It specifies CASSSKPGQGTGELFF.